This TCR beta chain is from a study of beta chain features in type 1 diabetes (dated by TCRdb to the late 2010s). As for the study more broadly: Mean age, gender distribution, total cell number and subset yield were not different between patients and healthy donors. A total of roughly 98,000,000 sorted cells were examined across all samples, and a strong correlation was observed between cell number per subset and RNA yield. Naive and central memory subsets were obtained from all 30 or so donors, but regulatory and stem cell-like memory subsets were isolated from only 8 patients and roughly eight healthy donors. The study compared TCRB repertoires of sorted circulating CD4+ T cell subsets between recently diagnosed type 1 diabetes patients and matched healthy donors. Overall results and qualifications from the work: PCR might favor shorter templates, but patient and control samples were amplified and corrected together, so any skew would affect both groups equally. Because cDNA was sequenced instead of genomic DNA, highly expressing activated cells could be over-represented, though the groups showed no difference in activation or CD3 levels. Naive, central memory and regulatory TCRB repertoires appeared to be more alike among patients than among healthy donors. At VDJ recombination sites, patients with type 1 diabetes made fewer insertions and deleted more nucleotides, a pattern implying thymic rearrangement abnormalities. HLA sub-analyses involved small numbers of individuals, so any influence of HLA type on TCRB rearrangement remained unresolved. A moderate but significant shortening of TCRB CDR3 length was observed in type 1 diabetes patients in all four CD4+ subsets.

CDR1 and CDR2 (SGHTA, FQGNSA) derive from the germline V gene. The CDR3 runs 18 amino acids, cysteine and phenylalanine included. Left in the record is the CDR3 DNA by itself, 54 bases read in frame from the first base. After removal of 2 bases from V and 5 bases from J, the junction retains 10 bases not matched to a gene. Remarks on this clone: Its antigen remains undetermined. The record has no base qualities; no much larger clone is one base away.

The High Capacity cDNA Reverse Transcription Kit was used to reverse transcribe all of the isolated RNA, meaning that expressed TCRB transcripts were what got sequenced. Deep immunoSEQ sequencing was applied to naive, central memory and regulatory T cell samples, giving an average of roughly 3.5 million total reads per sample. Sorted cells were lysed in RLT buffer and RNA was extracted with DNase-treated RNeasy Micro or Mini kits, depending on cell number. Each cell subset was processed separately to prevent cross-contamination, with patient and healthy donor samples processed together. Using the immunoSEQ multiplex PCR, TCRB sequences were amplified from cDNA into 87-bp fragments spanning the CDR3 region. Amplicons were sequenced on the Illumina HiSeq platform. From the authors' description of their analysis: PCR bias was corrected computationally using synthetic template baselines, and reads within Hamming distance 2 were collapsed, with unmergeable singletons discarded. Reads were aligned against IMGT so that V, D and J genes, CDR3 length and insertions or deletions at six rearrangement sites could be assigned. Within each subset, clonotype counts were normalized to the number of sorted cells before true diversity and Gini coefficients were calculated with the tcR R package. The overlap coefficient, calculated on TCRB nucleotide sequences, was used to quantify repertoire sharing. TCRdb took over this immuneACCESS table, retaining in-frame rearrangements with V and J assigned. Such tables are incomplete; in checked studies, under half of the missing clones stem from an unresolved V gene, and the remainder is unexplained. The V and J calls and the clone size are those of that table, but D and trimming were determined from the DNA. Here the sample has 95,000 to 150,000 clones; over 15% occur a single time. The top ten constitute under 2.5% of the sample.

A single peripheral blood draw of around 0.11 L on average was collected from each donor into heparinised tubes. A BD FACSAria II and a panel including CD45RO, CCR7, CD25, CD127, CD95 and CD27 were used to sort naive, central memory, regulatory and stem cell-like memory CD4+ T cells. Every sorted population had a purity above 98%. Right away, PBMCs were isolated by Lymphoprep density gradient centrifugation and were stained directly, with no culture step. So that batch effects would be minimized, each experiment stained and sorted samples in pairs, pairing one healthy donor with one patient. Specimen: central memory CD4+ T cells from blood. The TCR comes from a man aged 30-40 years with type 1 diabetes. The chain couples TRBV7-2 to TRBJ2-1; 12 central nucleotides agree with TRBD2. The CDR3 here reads CASSLPLRLAGVNNEQFF. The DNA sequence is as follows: TGTGCCAGCAGCTTACCCCTCAGACTAGCGGGGGTTAACAATGAGCAGTTCTTC.